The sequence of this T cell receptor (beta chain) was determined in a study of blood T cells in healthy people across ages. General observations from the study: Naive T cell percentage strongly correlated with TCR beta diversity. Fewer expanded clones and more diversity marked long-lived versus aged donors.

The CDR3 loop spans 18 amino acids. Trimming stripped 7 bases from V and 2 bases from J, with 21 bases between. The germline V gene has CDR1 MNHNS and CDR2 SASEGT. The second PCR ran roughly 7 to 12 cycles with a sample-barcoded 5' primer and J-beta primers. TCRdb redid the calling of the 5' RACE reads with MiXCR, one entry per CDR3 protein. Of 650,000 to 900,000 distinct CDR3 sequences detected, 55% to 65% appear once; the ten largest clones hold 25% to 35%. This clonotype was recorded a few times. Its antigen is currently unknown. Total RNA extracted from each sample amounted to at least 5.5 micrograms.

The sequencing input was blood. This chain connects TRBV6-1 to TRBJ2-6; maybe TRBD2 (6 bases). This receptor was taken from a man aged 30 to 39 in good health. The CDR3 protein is CASKIRQPGLAGANVLTF. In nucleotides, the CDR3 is TGTGCCAGCAAGATTCGACAGCCGGGACTTGCTGGGGCCAACGTCCTGACTTTC.